This T cell receptor beta chain derives from a study of T cell responses to AZD1222 COVID-19 vaccine. Overall study: Recipients boosted at about 4 weeks or about 12 weeks are pooled. Study outcomes and limitations: Spike-specific TCR breadth and depth rose after two AZD1222 doses.

Note on this clone: As yet, its antigen is unknown.

V was pared by 5 bases and J by 0 bases, with 17 bases between. CDR1 is SGHAT and CDR2 is FQNNGV in the germline V gene. The CDR3 contains 16 residues. Method: immunoSEQ multiplex PCR; TCRdb's copy keeps in-frame clones and lacks some. The table records approximately 190,000 clones, approximately 92% of them present only once. The source is an adult in good health. Specimen: peripheral blood, collected on day 0 of AZD1222 vaccination. This rearrangement joins TRBV11-2 to TRBJ2-7, with D possibly being TRBD1 (6 bases). The DNA for the CDR3 is TGTGCCAGCAGCGGACAGCGTTGGGGGAGCTCCTACGAGCAGTACTTC. Protein: CASSGQRWGSSYEQYF.